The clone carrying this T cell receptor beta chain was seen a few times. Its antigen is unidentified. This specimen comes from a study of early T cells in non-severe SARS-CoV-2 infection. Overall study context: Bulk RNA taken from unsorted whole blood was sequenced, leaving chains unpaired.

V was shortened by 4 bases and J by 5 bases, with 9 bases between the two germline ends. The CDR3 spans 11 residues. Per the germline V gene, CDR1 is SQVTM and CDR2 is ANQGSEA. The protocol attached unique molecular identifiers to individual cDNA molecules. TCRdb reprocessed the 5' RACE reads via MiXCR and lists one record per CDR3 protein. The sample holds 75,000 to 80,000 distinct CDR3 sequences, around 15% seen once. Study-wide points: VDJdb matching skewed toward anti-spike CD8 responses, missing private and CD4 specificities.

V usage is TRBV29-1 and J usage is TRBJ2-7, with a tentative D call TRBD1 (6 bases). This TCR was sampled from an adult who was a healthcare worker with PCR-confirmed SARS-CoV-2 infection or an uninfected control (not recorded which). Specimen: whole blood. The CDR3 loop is CSVGQDHEQYF. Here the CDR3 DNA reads TGCAGCGTTGGACAGGACCACGAGCAGTACTTC.